These 5 T cell receptor beta chains share one sample of origin, sequenced in a study of response to subunit inactivated influenza vaccine. In TCRdb, the RT-PCR reads were re-called with MiXCR into one record per CDR3 protein. The top ten clones hold 10% to 13% of a sample with around 750,000 distinct CDR3 sequences, 21% of them seen once. Sequencing used PBMCs from blood, obtained roughly 5 days after vaccination. These receptors all come from a man in his fifties who received an inactivated influenza vaccine.

This clonotype was seen repeatedly, ten times or more. This sequence joins TRBV10-3 and TRBJ1-5; 11 bases line up with TRBD1. The germline gives CDR1 ENHRY, CDR2 SYGVKD. This CDR3 spans 14 amino acids. With 10 bases clipped from V and 4 bases from J, the junction kept 6 bases outside the gene matches. CDR3 sequence: CASWDRGSNQPQHF. In DNA form, the CDR3 reads TGTGCCAGCTGGGACAGGGGGAGTAATCAGCCCCAGCATTTT.

This clonotype occurred a few times. The V and J genes are TRBV20-1 and TRBJ1-4; unclear D gene. This CDR3 is 12 amino acids long. CDR1 is DFQATT and CDR2 is SNEGSKA in the germline V gene (reference sequence). V was trimmed by 0 bases and J by 8 bases, leaving 7 bases between them. The CDR3 spells CSARDLEEKLFF. CDR3 nucleotides: TGCAGTGCTAGAGATTTAGAAGAAAAACTGTTTTTT.

V and J are TRBV24-1 and TRBJ2-7; 10 bases fit TRBD1. This CDR3 is 15 amino acids long. The ends lost 3 bases at V and 7 bases at J; junction bases unmatched: 8. From germline, CDR1 is KGHDR and CDR2 SFDVKD. The CDR3: CATSDADRGLKEQYF. As DNA, the CDR3 is TGTGCCACCAGTGATGCCGACAGGGGGCTCAAGGAGCAGTACTTC.

This clonotype has just a few counts. The chain is built from TRBV28 and TRBJ1-5, with D unclear. The CDR3 is 14 amino acids. V was trimmed by 3 bases and J by 4 bases, leaving 10 bases between them. Germline-derived CDR1 and CDR2 are MDHEN and SYDVKM. As DNA, the CDR3 is TGTGCCAGCAGTTTTTGGGTGGTTAATCAGCCCCAGCATTTT. It specifies CASSFWVVNQPQHF.

The chain is built from TRBV5-1 and TRBJ1-1, with D unresolved. The CDR3 extends over 13 amino acids. Germline V gene lookup returns CDR1 SGHRS and CDR2 YFSETQ. Trimming shortened V by 0 bases and J by 4 bases, and 7 bases separated the two germline ends. CDR3 in amino acids: CASSLGAATEAFF. The DNA for the CDR3 is TGCGCCAGCAGCTTGGGAGCGGCCACTGAAGCTTTCTTT.